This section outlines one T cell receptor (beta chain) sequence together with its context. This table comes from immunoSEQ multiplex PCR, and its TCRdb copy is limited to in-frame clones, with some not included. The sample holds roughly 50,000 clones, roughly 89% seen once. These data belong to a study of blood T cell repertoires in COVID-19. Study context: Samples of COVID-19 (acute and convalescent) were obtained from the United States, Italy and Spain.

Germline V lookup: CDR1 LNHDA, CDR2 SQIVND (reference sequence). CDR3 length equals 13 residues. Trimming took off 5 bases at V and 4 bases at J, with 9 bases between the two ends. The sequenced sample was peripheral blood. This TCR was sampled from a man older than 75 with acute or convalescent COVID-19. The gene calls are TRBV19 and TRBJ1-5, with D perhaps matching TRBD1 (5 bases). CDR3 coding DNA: TGTGCCAGTAGTGGGGGGGGGAATCAGCCCCAGCATTTT. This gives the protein CASSGGGNQPQHF.